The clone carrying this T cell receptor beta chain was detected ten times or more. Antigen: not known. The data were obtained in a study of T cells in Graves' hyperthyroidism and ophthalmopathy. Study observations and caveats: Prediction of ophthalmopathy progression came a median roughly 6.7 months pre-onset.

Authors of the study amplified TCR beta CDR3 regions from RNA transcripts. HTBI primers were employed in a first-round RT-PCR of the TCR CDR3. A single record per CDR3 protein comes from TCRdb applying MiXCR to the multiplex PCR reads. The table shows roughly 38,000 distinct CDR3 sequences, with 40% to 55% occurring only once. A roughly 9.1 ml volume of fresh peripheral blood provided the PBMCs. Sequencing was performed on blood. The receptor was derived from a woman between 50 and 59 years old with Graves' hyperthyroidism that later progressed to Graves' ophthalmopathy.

The CDR3 coding sequence is TGTGCCAGCAGCCAAGATCTAGCGCCTGCTTACAATGAGCAGTTCTTC. Translated, it gives CASSQDLAPAYNEQFF. This chain connects TRBV4-2 to TRBJ2-1; TRBD2 might be the D (6 bases). CDR1 is LGHNA and CDR2 is YNFKEQ in the germline V gene. The length of the CDR3 is 16 residues. Trimming pared 0 bases from V and 4 bases from J, leaving 13 bases between.